These 6 T cell receptor beta chains came from one sample sequenced in a study of blood T cells in healthy people across ages. A second PCR of roughly 7 to 11 cycles used a sample-barcoded 5' primer and a J-beta primer mix. TCRdb reanalysed the 5' RACE reads using MiXCR and keeps one entry per CDR3 protein. The sample comprises 500,000 to 700,000 distinct CDR3 sequences, about 30% of which are singletons, and 15% to 18% rests with the top ten. The material sequenced was blood. The receptors derive from a woman of 80 years or more in good health.

This clonotype has at least ten counts. The chain is built from TRBV7-2 and TRBJ2-2; D uncertain. Germline assignment: CDR1 SGHTA and CDR2 FQGNSA. The CDR3 is made up of 12 amino acids. The V and J ends lost 5 bases and 2 bases respectively, with 3 bases between them. CDR3 sequence: CASSPNTGELFF. CDR3 nucleotide sequence: TGTGCCAGCAGCCCTAACACCGGGGAGCTGTTTTTT.

This clonotype was seen more than once but under ten times. The chain uses TRBV7-6 and TRBJ2-1; weak D call: TRBD2 (6 bases). CDR3 size: 16 residues. V lost 5 bases and J lost 9, with 23 bases in between. In germline, CDR1 is SGHVS, CDR2 FNYEAQ. In DNA form, the CDR3 reads TGTGCCAGCAGCGCCCAAACAGGAGGGGCGGGCACTGAGCAGTTCTTC. This encodes CASSAQTGGAGTEQFF.

This clonotype showed up just a few times. The chain joins TRBV27 to TRBJ1-6, with 7 positions matching TRBD1. The CDR3 extends over 16 amino acids. Germline values: CDR1 MNHEY, CDR2 SMNVEV (reference sequence). The V gene end was trimmed by 2 bases and the J gene end by 5 bases; junction bases not matched to a gene: 6. CDR3 DNA: TGTGCCAGCAGTTTAACAAGAACAGGGGATAATTCACCCCTCCACTTT. Translation: CASSLTRTGDNSPLHF.

This clonotype was detected many times. This chain's CDR3 is CASSEPLSGGEQFF. The CDR3 coding sequence is TGTGCCAGCAGTGAACCGCTCTCCGGGGGAGAGCAGTTCTTC. The chain has TRBV2 and TRBJ2-1; D might be TRBD2 (6 bases). Germline CDR1 reads SNHLY; CDR2 reads FYNNEI. V lost 2 bases to trimming and J lost 10 bases, with 15 bases between them. This CDR3 has 14 residues.

V is TRBV18 and J is TRBJ2-7, with 10 bases lining up with TRBD1. Germline values: CDR1 KGHSH, CDR2 LQKENI. V trimming: 6 bases; J trimming: 7 bases; junction bases outside the gene matches: 9. The CDR3 sequence is 14 residues long. CDR3: CASSSPGTGEEQYF. The CDR3 coding sequence is TGTGCCAGCTCGTCGCCCGGGACAGGGGAGGAGCAGTACTTC.

This clonotype was detected ten times or more. This rearrangement joins TRBV4-1 to TRBJ2-3; 7 bases map to TRBD1. The CDR3 totals 15 residues. Germline values: CDR1 MGHRA, CDR2 YSYEKL. After removal of 0 bases from V and 5 bases from J, the junction contained 5 bases not matched to a gene. The CDR3 loop is CASSQDLNRGDTQYF. The CDR3 nucleotides read TGCGCCAGCAGCCAAGATCTTAACAGGGGAGATACGCAGTATTTT.